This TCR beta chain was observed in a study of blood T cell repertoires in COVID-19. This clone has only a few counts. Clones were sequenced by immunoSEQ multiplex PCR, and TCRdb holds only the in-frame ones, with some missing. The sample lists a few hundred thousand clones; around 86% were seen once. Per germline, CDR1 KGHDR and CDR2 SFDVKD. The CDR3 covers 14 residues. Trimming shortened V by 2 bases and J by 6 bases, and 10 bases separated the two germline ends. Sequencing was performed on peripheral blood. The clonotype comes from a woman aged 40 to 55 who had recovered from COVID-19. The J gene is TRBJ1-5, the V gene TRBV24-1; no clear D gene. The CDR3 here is CATSDWQRSQPQHF. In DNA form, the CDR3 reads TGTGCCACCAGTGATTGGCAGAGGAGTCAGCCCCAGCATTTT.